The 24 T cell receptor beta chains below were found in one sample sequenced in a study of brain T cells in children with intractable seizures. TCRdb's table, derived via immunoSEQ multiplex PCR, lists solely in-frame clones and lacks some. The sample yields fewer than 50,000 clones, 90% seen once. The source material was peripheral blood, sampled at surgery. The source of these receptors is a girl under 10 years old with tuberous sclerosis and intractable seizures.

This rearrangement joins TRBV19 to TRBJ2-1; 13 bases fit TRBD2. The CDR3 length is 14 residues. The germline gives CDR1 LNHDA, CDR2 SQIVND (reference sequence). V gave up 8 bases and J gave up 8 bases; unmatched junction bases: 6. CDR3 DNA sequence: TGTGCCAGTCAGACTAGCGGGGGGTTCCATGAGCAGTTCTTC. Protein sequence: CASQTSGGFHEQFF.

The chain carries TRBV6-5 and TRBJ1-5; D is unresolved. V was cut by 4 bases and J by 5 bases, with 3 bases left in between. CDR1 and CDR2 from the germline V gene are MNHEY and SVGAGI. The CDR3 is 11 amino acids. The DNA for the CDR3 is TGTGCCAGCAGTTCCGATCAGCCCCAGCATTTT. It encodes CASSSDQPQHF.

This sequence joins TRBV7-8 and TRBJ2-5, with 12 bases matching TRBD2. Germline CDR1 and CDR2: SGHVS and FQNEAQ. V lost 4 bases, J lost 7 bases, and 10 bases stayed unmatched. The CDR3 has 16 amino acids. The chain's CDR3 is CASSSGLAGSEGTQYF. As DNA, the CDR3 is TGTGCCAGCAGCTCCGGACTAGCGGGGTCCGAGGGGACCCAGTACTTC.

The V call is TRBV5-1, the J call TRBJ2-7; 12 nucleotides align to TRBD2. J lost 5 bases, V lost 1 base, and 4 bases had no gene match. Germline-derived CDR1 and CDR2 are SGHRS and YFSETQ. This CDR3 contains 15 residues. CDR3 DNA sequence: TGCGCCAGCAGCTTGAGGCCTAGCGGGGGGGACGAGCAGTACTTC. It yields the protein CASSLRPSGGDEQYF.

This clone was recorded a few times. The V call is TRBV11-2, the J call TRBJ1-2; D possibly corresponds to TRBD1 (5 bases). V shed 2 bases and J shed 8 bases, with 15 bases lying between them. The CDR3 sequence is 14 residues long. Per the germline V gene, CDR1 is SGHAT and CDR2 is FQNNGV. DNA of the CDR3: TGTGCCAGCAGCTTAAGTTCGGCAGGGAGAGGCTACACCTTC. This encodes CASSLSSAGRGYTF. The full variable domain, in which reference TRBV11-2 and TRBJ1-2 provide the parts outside the CDR3, is EAGVAQSPRYKIIEKRQSVAFWCNPISGHATLYWYQQILGQGPKLLIQFQNNGVVDDSQLPKDRFSAERLKGVDSTLKIQPAKLEDSAVYLCASSLSSAGRGYTFGSGTRLTVV.

The chain employs TRBV11-2 and TRBJ1-4, with TRBD1 as a possible D gene (6 bases). Trimming shortened V by 5 bases and J by 3 bases, and 13 bases separated the two germline ends. Germline assignment: CDR1 SGHAT and CDR2 FQNNGV. This CDR3 is built from 15 residues. In DNA form, the CDR3 reads TGTGCCAGCAGCGCTCAGGGGCGCCCTAATGAAAAACTGTTTTTT. Protein: CASSAQGRPNEKLFF.

V is TRBV6-1 and J is TRBJ2-3; 8 positions agree with TRBD1. The ends lost 2 bases at V and 1 base at J; junction bases unmatched: 8. Germline loops: CDR1 MNHNS, CDR2 SASEGT. The CDR3 consists of 17 residues. The DNA for the CDR3 is TGTGCCAGCAGTGAAAGGGGACAGGCTAGGGGCACAGATACGCAGTATTTT. Amino acids: CASSERGQARGTDTQYF.

The CDR3 region has the DNA TGTGCCAGTAGTCCCCGGGACAGGGGTCCCACAGATACGCAGTATTTT. Protein sequence: CASSPRDRGPTDTQYF. This chain connects TRBV19 to TRBJ2-3; TRBD1 matches at 10 bases. Germline loops: CDR1 LNHDA, CDR2 SQIVND (reference sequence). The J segment lost 2 bases and the V segment lost 5 bases, leaving 7 bases of the junction unmatched. The CDR3 covers 16 residues.

The rearrangement joins TRBV5-6 to TRBJ2-1, with D tentatively TRBD2 (6 bases). CDR1 is SGHDT, CDR2 YYEEEE, per germline. CDR3 length equals 14 residues. V was trimmed by 2 bases and J by 3 bases, leaving 9 bases between them. In DNA, the CDR3 is TGTGCCAGCAGCTTCGGGGGATTCTACAATGAGCAGTTCTTC. Translation: CASSFGGFYNEQFF. Full variable domain (missing parts from reference TRBV5-6 and TRBJ2-1): DAGVTQSPTHLIKTRGQQVTLRCSPKSGHDTVSWYQQALGQGPQFIFQYYEEEERQRGNFPDRFSGHQFPNYSSELNVNALLLGDSALYLCASSFGGFYNEQFFGPGTRLTVL.

The V gene is TRBV6-5, the J gene TRBJ2-2, with 12 nucleotides matching TRBD1. CDR3 length: 16 amino acids. V lost 3 bases and J lost 4; bases outside the gene matches: 3. The germline CDR1 and CDR2 sequences are MNHEY and SVGAGI. CDR3 DNA: TGTGCCAGCAGTTATGGGACAGGGGGCCTCACCGGGGAGCTGTTTTTT. Amino acid sequence: CASSYGTGGLTGELFF.

J is TRBJ2-2 and V is TRBV11-2, with 7 bases fitting TRBD1. Trimming took 5 bases from V and 6 from J; bases not matched to a gene: 6. This CDR3 is built from 14 residues. The V gene's germline CDR1 is SGHAT and CDR2 FQNNGV. Written as DNA, the CDR3 is TGTGCCAGCAGCCACGACAGGGCCGCCGGGGAGCTGTTTTTT. Protein sequence: CASSHDRAAGELFF. Full variable domain (rest looked up from reference TRBV11-2 and TRBJ2-2): EAGVAQSPRYKIIEKRQSVAFWCNPISGHATLYWYQQILGQGPKLLIQFQNNGVVDDSQLPKDRFSAERLKGVDSTLKIQPAKLEDSAVYLCASSHDRAAGELFFGEGSRLTVL.

This sequence joins TRBV7-2 and TRBJ2-5; 8 nucleotides line up with TRBD2. The CDR3 runs 15 residues. V gave up 8 bases and J gave up 2 bases; unmatched junction bases: 10. CDR1 is SGHTA and CDR2 is FQGNSA in the germline V gene. The CDR3 region is CASATRTSSQETQYF. The CDR3 DNA sequence: TGTGCCAGCGCGACAAGGACTAGCTCTCAAGAGACCCAGTACTTC.

This chain joins TRBV6-1 and TRBJ2-3; D is unresolved. V shed 2 bases and J shed 2 bases, with 17 bases lying between them. The CDR3 sequence is 17 residues long. Germline V gene lookup returns CDR1 MNHNS and CDR2 SASEGT. CDR3 protein: CASSEKGRGISTDTQYF. Written as DNA, the CDR3 is TGTGCCAGCAGTGAAAAGGGCCGCGGAATCTCCACAGATACGCAGTATTTT.

This clone was detected only a few times. This chain links TRBV5-6 with TRBJ2-3, with 9 bases fitting TRBD1. The junction had 6 bases not matched to a gene; V was cut back by 3 bases and J by 10 bases. This CDR3 region has 13 residues. Germline loops: CDR1 SGHDT, CDR2 YYEEEE. CDR3 in amino acids: CASSWGQGTSQYF. CDR3 bases: TGTGCCAGCAGCTGGGGACAGGGTACGTCGCAGTATTTT.

The CDR3 region has the DNA TGTGCCTGGACAGGGCTTGACCTTAGGCCATATTTT. Encoded protein: CAWTGLDLRPYF. The chain employs TRBV30 and TRBJ2-3; D is perhaps TRBD1 (5 bases). Trimming removed 4 bases from V and 15 bases from J, with 20 bases in between. The CDR3 has 12 amino acids. Germline V lookup: CDR1 GTSNPN, CDR2 SVGIG (reference sequence).

This rearrangement joins TRBV2 to TRBJ2-2, with 7 nucleotides matching TRBD2. Germline V gene data show CDR1 as SNHLY and CDR2 as FYNNEI. The CDR3 is 18 amino acids. J gave up 2 bases and V 0 bases, and 9 bases lay outside the gene matches. CDR3 sequence (DNA): TGTGCCAGCAGTGAAGCGGTTTGGGACTACCATAACACCGGGGAGCTGTTTTTT. Encoded protein: CASSEAVWDYHNTGELFF.

The V call is TRBV6-1, the J call TRBJ1-3; D call uncertain. Per the germline V gene, CDR1 is MNHNS and CDR2 is SASEGT. The CDR3 has 16 amino acids. V was clipped by 3 bases and J by 4 bases, with 16 bases between them. CDR3 loop: CASSDGAGPVGNTIYF. CDR3 bases: TGTGCCAGCAGTGACGGAGCAGGACCTGTCGGAAACACCATATATTTT.

This chain uses TRBV2 with TRBJ1-1; a possible D gene is TRBD1 (5 bases). CDR3 length: 19 amino acids. CDR1 is SNHLY, CDR2 FYNNEI, per germline. Trimming took off 11 bases at V and 0 bases at J, with 31 bases between the two ends. In DNA form, the CDR3 reads TGTGCCGCCTTGATTATGTCGGGGCCCGGTGGGGGAATGAACACTGAAGCTTTCTTT. Protein product: CAALIMSGPGGGMNTEAFF.

The CDR3 spells CASSIYQNTEAFF. CDR3 coding DNA: TGTGCCAGCAGTATATATCAGAACACTGAAGCTTTCTTT. This chain joins TRBV27 and TRBJ1-1; D not resolved. The V end was cut by 5 bases, the J end by 1 base, with 8 bases between. In germline, CDR1 is MNHEY, CDR2 SMNVEV (reference sequence). The CDR3 is 13 residues long.

This clone came up once. The chain combines TRBV6-1 with TRBJ1-4; 9 nucleotides match TRBD1. The V gene's germline CDR1 is MNHNS and CDR2 SASEGT. This CDR3 contains 15 residues. With V trimmed by 1 base and J by 9 bases, 6 bases remained unmatched. The CDR3 nucleotides read TGTGCCAGCAGTGAAGAAGGGACAGGGTTGAAAAAACTGTTTTTT. It translates to CASSEEGTGLKKLFF.

The V gene is TRBV3-1 (or the pseudogene TRBV3-2), the J gene TRBJ2-6; D call uncertain. Germline V gene lookup returns CDR1 LGHDT and CDR2 YNNKEL (reference sequence). Trimming took off 0 bases at V and 1 base at J, with 7 bases between the two ends. The CDR3 length is 16 residues. CDR3 protein: CASSQDLASGANVLTF. The CDR3 DNA follows: TGTGCCAGCAGCCAAGATTTGGCATCTGGGGCCAACGTCCTGACTTTC.

This chain uses TRBV12-3 or TRBV12-4 with TRBJ1-4, with D uncertain. The ends were cut back, 2 bases at V and 5 bases at J, with 0 bases in the middle. CDR3 length: 11 amino acids. The CDR3 DNA reads TGTGCCAGCAGTTTAAATGAAAAACTGTTTTTT. As protein: CASSLNEKLFF.

V is TRBV11-2 and J is TRBJ1-2; D is unresolved. This CDR3 is 16 amino acids long. CDR1 is SGHAT and CDR2 is FQNNGV in the germline V gene. V gave up 5 bases and J gave up 7 bases, with 23 bases separating them. CDR3 in DNA: TGTGCCAGCAGCAAACGACTGTCCACGTCCGTTTGTGGCTACACCTTC. Translated: CASSKRLSTSVCGYTF.

The chain joins TRBV9 to TRBJ1-5, with a possible D match to TRBD1 (6 bases). The CDR3 consists of 18 residues. Germline CDR1 SGDLS, CDR2 YYNGEE. With 2 bases removed from V and 2 bases from J, the gap between germline ends came to 20 bases. The DNA for the CDR3 is TGTGCCAGCAGCGTCCACCTGTTGAGACAGGTAGGCAATCAGCCCCAGCATTTT. The encoded protein is CASSVHLLRQVGNQPQHF. Combining the CDR3 with reference TRBV9 and TRBJ1-5 gives the whole variable domain DSGVTQTPKHLITATGQRVTLRCSPRSGDLSVYWYQQSLDQGLQFLIQYYNGEERAKGNILERFSAQQFPDLHSELNLSSLELGDSALYFCASSVHLLRQVGNQPQHFGDGTRLSIL.